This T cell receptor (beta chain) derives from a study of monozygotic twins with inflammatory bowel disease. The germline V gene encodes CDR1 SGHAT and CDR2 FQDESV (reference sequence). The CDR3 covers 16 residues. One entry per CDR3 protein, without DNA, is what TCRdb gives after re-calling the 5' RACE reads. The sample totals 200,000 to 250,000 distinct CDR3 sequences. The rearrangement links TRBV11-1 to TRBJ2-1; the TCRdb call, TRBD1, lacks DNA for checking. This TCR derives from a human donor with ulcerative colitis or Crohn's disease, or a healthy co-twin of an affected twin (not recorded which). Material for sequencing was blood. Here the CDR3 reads CASSPSGDNPYNEQFF.